Reported below is one TCR beta chain. No antigen is known for it. Time point noted: pre-sensitization, week 0. Treatment defined: therapeutic diphenylcyclopropenone sensitization with weekly scalp DPC. MiXCR, run by TCRdb on the RACE reads, gives a single entry per CDR3 protein. The repertoire holds nearly 110,000 distinct CDR3 sequences, with less than 15% as singletons. The source of the sample is a study of human T cells and chemical hapten exposure. Study context: After 6 days, upper back 0.01% DPC patch tests were scored. TCR yields differed between samples (mainly from small differences in pooled library volume). Study conclusions and caveats: The immune response of these alopecia patients might not match healthy individuals'.

V was pared by 5 bases and J by 5 bases, with 12 bases between. Per germline, CDR1 ENHRY and CDR2 SYGVKD. The CDR3 is 13 residues long. The chain couples TRBV10-3 to TRBJ1-2; no clear D. Source: whole blood, taken in connection with sensitization to the hapten diphenylcyclopropenone (DPC). The receptor was isolated from a woman aged 45-65 years with alopecia areata. Some clones in this sample may be carry-over from other donors' samples. The CDR3 sequence is CAISTVPNYGYTF. CDR3 DNA sequence: TGTGCCATCAGTACAGTCCCAAATTATGGCTACACCTTC.